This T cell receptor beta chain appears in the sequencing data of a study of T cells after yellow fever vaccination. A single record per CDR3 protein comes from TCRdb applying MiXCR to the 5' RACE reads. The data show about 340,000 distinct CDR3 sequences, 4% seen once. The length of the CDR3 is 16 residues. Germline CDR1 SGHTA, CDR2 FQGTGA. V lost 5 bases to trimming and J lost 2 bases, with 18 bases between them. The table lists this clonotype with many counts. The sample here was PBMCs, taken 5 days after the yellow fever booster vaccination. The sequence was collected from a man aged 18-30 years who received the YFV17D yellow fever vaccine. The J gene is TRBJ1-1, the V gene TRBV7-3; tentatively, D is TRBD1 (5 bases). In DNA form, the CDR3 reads TGTGCCAGCAGCCGAGCCCTTCCAGGGAAAAACACTGAAGCTTTCTTT. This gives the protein CASSRALPGKNTEAFF.